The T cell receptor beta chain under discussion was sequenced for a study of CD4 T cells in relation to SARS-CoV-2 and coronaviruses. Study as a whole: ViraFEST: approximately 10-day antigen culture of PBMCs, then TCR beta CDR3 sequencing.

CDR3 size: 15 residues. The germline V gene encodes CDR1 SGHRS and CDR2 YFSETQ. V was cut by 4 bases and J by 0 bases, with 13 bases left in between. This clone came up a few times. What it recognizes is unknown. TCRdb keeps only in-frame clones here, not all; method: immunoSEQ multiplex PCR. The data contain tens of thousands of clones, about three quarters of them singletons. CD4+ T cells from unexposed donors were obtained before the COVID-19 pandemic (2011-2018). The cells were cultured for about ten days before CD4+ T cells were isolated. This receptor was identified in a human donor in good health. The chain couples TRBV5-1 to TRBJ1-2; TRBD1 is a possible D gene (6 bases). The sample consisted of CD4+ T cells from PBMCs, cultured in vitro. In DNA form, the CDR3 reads TGCGCCAGCAGCCTACAGACAGGAGCTAACTATGGCTACACCTTC. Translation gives CASSLQTGANYGYTF.